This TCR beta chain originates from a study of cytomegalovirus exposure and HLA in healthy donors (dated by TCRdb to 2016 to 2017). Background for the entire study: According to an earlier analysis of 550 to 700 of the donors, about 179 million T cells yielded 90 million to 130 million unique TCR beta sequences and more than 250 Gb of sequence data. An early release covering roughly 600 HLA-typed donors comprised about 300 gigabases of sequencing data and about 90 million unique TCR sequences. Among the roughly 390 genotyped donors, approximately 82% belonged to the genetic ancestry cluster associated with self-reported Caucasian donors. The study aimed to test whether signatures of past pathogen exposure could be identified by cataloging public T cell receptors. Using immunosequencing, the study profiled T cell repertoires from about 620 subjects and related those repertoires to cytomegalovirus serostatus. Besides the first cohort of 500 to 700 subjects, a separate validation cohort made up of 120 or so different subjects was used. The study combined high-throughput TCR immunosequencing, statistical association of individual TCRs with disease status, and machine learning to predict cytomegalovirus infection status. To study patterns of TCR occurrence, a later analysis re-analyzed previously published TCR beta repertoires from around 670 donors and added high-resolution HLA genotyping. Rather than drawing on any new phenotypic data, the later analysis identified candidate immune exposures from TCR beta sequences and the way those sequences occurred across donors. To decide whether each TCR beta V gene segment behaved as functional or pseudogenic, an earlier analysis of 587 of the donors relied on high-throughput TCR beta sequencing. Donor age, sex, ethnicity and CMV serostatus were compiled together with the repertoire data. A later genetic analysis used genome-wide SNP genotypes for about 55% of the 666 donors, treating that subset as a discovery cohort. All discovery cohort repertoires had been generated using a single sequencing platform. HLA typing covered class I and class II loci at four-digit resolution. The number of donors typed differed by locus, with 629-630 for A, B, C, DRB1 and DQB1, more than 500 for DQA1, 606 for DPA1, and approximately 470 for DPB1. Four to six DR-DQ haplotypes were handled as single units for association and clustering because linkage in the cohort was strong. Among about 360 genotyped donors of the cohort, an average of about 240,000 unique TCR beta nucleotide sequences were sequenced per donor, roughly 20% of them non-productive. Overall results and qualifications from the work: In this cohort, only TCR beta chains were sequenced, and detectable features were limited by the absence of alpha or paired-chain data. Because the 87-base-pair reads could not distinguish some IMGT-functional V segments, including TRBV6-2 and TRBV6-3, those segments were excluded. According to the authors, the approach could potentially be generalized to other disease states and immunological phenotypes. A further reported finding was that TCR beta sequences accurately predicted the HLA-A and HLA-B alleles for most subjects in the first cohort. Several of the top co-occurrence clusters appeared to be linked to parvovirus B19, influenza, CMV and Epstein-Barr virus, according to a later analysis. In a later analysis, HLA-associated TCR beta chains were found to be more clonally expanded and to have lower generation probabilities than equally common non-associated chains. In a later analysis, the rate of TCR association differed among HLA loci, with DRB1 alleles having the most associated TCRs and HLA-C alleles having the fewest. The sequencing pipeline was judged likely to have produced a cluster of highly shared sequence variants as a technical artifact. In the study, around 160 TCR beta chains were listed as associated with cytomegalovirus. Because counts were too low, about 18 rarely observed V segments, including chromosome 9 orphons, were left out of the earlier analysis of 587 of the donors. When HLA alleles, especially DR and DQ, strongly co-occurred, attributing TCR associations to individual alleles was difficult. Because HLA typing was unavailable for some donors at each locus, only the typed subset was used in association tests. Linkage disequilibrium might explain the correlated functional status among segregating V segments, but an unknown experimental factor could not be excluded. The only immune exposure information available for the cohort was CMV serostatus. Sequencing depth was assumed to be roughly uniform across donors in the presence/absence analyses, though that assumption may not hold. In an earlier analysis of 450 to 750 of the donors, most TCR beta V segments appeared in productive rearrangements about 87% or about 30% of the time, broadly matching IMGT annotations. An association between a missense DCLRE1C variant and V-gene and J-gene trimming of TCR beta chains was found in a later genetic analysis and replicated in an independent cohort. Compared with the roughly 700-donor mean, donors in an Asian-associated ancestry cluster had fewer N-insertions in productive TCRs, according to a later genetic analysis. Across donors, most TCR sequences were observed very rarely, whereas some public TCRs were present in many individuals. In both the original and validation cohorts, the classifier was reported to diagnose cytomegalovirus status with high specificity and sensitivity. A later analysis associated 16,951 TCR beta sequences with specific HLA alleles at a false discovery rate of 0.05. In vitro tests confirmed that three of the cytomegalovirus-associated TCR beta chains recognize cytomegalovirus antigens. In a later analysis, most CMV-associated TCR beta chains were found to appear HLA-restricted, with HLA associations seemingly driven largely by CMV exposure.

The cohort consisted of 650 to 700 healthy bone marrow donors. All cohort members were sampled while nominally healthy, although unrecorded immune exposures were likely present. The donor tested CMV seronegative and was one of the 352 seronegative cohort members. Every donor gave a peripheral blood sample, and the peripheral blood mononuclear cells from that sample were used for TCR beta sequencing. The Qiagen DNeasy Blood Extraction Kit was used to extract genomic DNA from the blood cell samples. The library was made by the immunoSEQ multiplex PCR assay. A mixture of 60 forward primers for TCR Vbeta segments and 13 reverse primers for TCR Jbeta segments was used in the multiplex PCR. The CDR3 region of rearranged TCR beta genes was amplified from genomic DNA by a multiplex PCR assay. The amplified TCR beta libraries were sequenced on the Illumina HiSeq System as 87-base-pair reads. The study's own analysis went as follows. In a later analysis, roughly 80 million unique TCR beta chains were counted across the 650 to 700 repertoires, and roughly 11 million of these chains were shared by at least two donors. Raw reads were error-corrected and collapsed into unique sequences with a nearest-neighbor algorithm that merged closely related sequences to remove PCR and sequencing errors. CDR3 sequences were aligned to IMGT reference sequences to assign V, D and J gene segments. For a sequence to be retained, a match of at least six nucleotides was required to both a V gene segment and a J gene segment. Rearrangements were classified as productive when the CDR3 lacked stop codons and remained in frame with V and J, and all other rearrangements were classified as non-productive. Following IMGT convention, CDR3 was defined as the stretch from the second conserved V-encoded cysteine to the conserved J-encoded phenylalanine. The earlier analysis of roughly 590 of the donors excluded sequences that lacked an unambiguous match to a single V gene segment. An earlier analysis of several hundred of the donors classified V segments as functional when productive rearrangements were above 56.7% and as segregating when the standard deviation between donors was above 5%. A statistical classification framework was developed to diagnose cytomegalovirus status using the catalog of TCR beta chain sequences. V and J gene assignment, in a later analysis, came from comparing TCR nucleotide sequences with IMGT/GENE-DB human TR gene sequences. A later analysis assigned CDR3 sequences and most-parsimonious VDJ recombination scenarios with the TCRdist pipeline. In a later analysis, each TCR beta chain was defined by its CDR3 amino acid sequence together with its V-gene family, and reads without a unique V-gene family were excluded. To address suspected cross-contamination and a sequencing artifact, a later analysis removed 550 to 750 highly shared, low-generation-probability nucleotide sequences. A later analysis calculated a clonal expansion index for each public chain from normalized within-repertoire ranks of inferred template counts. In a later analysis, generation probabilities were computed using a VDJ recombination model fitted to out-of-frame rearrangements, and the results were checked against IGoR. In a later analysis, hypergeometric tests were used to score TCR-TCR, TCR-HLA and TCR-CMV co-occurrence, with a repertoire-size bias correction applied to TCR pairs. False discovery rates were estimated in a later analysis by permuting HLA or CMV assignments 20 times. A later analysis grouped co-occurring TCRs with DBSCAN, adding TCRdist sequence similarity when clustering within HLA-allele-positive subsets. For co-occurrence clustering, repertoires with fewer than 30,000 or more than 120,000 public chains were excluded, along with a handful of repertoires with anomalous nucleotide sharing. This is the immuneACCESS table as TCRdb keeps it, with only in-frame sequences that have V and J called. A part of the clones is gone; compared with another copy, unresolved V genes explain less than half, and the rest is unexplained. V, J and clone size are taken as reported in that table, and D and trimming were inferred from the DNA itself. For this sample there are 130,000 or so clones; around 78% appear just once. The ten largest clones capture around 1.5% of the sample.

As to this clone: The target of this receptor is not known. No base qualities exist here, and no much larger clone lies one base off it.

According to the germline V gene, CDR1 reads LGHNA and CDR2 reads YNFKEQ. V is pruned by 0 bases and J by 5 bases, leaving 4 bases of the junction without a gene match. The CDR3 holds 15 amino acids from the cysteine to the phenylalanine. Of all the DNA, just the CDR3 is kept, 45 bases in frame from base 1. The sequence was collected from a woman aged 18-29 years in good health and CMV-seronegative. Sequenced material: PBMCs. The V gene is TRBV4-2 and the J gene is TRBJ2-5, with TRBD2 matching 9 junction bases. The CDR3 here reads CASSQESGTSETQYF. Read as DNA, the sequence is TGTGCCAGCAGCCAAGAGTCAGGGACTAGCGAGACCCAGTACTTC.